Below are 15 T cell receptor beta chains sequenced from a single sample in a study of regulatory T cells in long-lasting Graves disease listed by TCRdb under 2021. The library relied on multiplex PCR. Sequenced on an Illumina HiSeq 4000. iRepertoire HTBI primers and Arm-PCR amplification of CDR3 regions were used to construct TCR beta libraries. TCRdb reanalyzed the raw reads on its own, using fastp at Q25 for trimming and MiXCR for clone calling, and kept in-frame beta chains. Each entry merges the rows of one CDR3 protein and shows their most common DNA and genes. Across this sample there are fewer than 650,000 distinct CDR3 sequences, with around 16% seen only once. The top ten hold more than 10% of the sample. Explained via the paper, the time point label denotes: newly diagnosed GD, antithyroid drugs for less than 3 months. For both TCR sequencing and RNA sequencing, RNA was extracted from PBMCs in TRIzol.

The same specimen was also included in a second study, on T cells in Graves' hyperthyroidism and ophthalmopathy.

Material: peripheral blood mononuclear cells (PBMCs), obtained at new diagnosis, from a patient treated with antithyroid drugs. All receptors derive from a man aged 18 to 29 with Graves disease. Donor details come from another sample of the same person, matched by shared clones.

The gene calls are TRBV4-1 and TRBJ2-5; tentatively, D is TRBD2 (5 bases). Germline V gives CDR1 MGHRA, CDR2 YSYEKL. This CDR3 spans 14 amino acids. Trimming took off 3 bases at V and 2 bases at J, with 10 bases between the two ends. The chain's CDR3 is CASSQRAPQETQYF. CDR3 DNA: TGCGCCAGCAGCCAGAGGGCACCACAAGAGACCCAGTACTTC.

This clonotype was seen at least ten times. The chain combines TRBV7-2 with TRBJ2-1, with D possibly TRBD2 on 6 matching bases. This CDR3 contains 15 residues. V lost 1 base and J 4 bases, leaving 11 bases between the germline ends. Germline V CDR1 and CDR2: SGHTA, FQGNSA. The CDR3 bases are TGTGCCAGCAGCTTAGATGGCGGGACTTACAATGAGCAGTTCTTC. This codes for CASSLDGGTYNEQFF. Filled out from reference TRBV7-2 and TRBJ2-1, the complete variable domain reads GAGVSQSPSNKVTEKGKDVELRCDPISGHTALYWYRQSLGQGLEFLIYFQGNSAPDKSGLPSDRFSAERTGGSVSTLTIQRTQQEDSAVYLCASSLDGGTYNEQFFGPGTRLTVL.

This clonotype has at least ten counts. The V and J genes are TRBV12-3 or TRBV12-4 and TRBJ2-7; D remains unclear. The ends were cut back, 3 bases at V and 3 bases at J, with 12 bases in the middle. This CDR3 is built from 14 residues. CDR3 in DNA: TGTGCCAGCAGTTTTTTTAGGAAGAACTACGAGCAGTACTTC. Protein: CASSFFRKNYEQYF.

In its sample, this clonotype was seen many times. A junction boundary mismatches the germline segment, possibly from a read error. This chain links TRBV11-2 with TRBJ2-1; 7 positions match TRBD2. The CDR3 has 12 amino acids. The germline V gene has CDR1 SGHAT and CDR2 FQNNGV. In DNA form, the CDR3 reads TGTGCCAGCAGCCTCTCGACTAGCACGACGTACTTC. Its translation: CASSLSTSTTYF.

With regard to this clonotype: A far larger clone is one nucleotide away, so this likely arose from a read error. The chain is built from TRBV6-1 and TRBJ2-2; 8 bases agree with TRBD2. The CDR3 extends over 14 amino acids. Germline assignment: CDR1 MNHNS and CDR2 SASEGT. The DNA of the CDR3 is TGTGCCAGCATCGAGACTAGCGAGCCCGGGGAGGTGTTTTTT. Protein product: CASIETSEPGEVFF.

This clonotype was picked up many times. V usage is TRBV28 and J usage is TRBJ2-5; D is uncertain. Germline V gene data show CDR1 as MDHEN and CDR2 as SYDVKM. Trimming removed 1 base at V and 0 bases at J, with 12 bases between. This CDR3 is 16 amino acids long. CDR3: CASSLYGEKYQETQYF. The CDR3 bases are TGTGCCAGCAGTTTATATGGCGAGAAGTACCAAGAGACCCAGTACTTC.

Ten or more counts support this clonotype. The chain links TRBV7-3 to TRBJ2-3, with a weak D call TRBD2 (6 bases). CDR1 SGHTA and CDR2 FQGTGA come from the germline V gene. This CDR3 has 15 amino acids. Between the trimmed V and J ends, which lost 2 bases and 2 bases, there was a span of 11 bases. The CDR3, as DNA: TGTGCCAGCAGCTTAGTCCCGGGACTCACAGATACGCAGTATTTT. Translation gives CASSLVPGLTDTQYF.

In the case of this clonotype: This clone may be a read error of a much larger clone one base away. CDR3 sequence (DNA): TGCAGCGTTGAAGACTGCGGTACGCAGTATTTT. Protein: CSVEDCGTQYF. The chain couples TRBV29-1 to TRBJ2-3; D remains unclear. The V gene's germline CDR1 is SQVTM and CDR2 ANQGSEA. V was clipped by 0 bases and J by 8 bases, with 6 bases between them. This CDR3 comprises 11 residues.

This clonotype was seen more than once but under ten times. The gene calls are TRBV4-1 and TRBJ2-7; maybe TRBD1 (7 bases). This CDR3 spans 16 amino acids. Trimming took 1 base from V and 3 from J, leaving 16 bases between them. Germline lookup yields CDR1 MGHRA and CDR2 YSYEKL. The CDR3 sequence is CASSQAGQGGGYEQYF. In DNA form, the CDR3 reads TGCGCCAGCAGCCAAGCGGGCCAGGGGGGTGGCTACGAGCAGTACTTC.

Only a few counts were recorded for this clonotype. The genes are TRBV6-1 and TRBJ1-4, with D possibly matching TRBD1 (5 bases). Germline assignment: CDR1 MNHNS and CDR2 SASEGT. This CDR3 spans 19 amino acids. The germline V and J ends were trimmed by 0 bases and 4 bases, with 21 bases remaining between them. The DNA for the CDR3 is TGTGCCAGCAGTGAAGCGCTTTACGGCAGGGTCCGGAGTAATGAAAAACTGTTTTTT. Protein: CASSEALYGRVRSNEKLFF.

CDR3 loop: CASSLGPRQGTYEQYF. The CDR3 DNA sequence: TGTGCCAGCAGTTTGGGTCCGCGGCAGGGGACCTACGAGCAGTACTTC. The chain recombines TRBV27 with TRBJ2-7; perhaps TRBD1 as D (6 bases). Trimming removed 3 bases at V and 2 bases at J, with 17 bases between. This CDR3 region has 16 residues. Germline CDR1 MNHEY, CDR2 SMNVEV (reference sequence).

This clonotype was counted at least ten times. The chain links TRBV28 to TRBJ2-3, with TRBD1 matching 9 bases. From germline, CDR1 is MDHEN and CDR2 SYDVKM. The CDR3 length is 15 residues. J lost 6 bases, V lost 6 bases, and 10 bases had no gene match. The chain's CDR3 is CASSPGTGYPDTQYF. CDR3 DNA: TGTGCCAGCAGCCCCGGGACAGGGTATCCGGATACGCAGTATTTT. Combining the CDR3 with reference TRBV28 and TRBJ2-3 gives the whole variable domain DVKVTQSSRYLVKRTGEKVFLECVQDMDHENMFWYRQDPGLGLRLIYFSYDVKMKEKGDIPEGYSVSREKKERFSLILESASTNQTSMYLCASSPGTGYPDTQYFGPGTRLTVL.

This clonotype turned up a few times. Here the CDR3 reads CASRTGTSRLYEQYF. CDR3 coding DNA: TGTGCCAGCAGAACCGGGACTAGCAGACTCTACGAGCAGTACTTC. The chain couples TRBV6-2 or TRBV6-3 to TRBJ2-7; 9 positions match TRBD2. Trimming cost V 6 bases and J 3 bases; bases outside gene matches: 9. The CDR3 has 15 residues. Germline assignment: CDR1 MNHEY and CDR2 SVGEGT.

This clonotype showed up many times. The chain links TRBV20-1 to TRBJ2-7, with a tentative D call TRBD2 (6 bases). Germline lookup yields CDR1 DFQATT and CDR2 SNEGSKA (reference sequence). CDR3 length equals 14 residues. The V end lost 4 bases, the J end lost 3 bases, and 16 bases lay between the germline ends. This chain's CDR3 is CSATRAGNVYEQYF. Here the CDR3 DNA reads TGCAGTGCTACCCGAGCGGGTAACGTCTACGAGCAGTACTTC.

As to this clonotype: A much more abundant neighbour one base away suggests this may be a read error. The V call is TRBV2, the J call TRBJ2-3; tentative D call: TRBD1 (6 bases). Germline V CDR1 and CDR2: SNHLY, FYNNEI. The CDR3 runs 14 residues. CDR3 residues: CASTWTASTDTRYF. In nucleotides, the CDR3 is TGTGCCAGCACCTGGACAGCTAGCACAGATACGCGGTATTTT.